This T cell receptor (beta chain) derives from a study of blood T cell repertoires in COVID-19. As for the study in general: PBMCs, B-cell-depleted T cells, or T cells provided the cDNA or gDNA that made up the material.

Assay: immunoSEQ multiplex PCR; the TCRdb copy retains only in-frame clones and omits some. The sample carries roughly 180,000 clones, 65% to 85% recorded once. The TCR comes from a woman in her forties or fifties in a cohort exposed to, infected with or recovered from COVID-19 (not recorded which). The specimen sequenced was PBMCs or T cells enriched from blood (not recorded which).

CDR3 bases: TGTGCCTGCGGGGGACAGGTTAATGAAAAACTGTTTTTT. This encodes CACGGQVNEKLFF. V and J are TRBV30 and TRBJ1-4, with 8 bases lining up with TRBD1. CDR1 is GTSNPN, CDR2 SVGIG, per germline (reference sequence). Losses at the gene ends were 6 bases for V and 4 bases for J; bases not matched to a gene: 4. This CDR3 has 13 amino acids.